The 27 T cell receptor beta chains presented below share a single source sample, sequenced in a study of Tregs in tolerant kidney transplant recipients (dated by TCRdb to about 2019). The library came from the immunoSEQ multiplex PCR assay. The source is immuneACCESS, and TCRdb retained only in-frame sequences with V and J called. Part of the clones is not carried over; for the studies checked, unresolved V genes explain less than half of this, and the remainder is unexplained. The sample data list around 50,000 clones, and around four fifths of these were observed just once. The top ten clones comprise under 6.5% of the sample. The material sequenced was CD4+ T cells from blood. These receptors were obtained from a human donor in good health.

There are a few counts of this clone. The rearrangement uses TRBV6-5 and TRBJ1-2; no clear D. The germline V gene has CDR1 MNHEY and CDR2 SVGAGI. The CDR3 runs 14 residues. Trimming removed 2 bases from V and 0 bases from J, with 7 bases in between. The CDR3 nucleotides are TGTGCCAGCAGTTACGACCTATCTAACTATGGCTACACCTTC. Translating gives CASSYDLSNYGYTF.

This clone is labeled medium-sized. This chain joins TRBV7-9 and TRBJ2-3, with a possible D match to TRBD1 (5 bases). Germline V lookup: CDR1 SEHNR, CDR2 FQNEAQ (reference sequence). The CDR3 consists of 14 residues. V was cut by 3 bases and J by 0 bases, with 7 bases left in between. The CDR3 coding sequence is TGTGCCAGCAGCTTCTCAGGGAGCACAGATACGCAGTATTTT. It codes for CASSFSGSTDTQYF.

The chain is built from TRBV7-6 and TRBJ2-2, with TRBD1 as a possible D gene (6 bases). The V end was cut by 1 base, the J end by 6 bases, with 15 bases between. CDR1 is SGHVS, CDR2 FNYEAQ, per germline. The CDR3 runs 16 residues. CDR3 in amino acids: CASSLGTVSPPGELFF. CDR3 sequence (DNA): TGTGCCAGCAGCTTAGGGACAGTGTCCCCCCCCGGGGAGCTGTTTTTT.

The genes are TRBV25-1 and TRBJ2-7, with TRBD1 matching over 9 bases. The CDR3 consists of 15 residues. J lost 5 bases, V lost 4 bases, and 9 bases had no gene match. CDR1 is MGHDK and CDR2 is SYGVNS in the germline V gene. This CDR3 reads CASSVNTGGLDEQYF. In nucleotides, the CDR3 is TGTGCCAGCAGTGTAAATACAGGGGGCTTAGACGAGCAGTACTTC.

The genes are TRBV9 and TRBJ1-6; D may be TRBD1 (6 bases). Germline V CDR1 and CDR2: SGDLS, YYNGEE. V lost 4 bases and J lost 7, with 15 bases in between. The CDR3 length is 15 residues. The CDR3: CASSPHRTENSPLHF. Here the CDR3 DNA reads TGTGCCAGCAGCCCCCACCGGACAGAAAATTCACCCCTCCACTTT.

The rearrangement uses TRBV4-2 and TRBJ2-1; TRBD2 might be the D (6 bases). V was clipped by 4 bases and J by 10 bases, with 17 bases between them. The CDR3 has 14 amino acids. The germline V gene encodes CDR1 LGHNA and CDR2 YNFKEQ. CDR3 coding DNA: TGTGCCAGCAGCCCTTTAGCGGCCGGAGAGGAGCAGTTCTTC. It specifies CASSPLAAGEEQFF.

The V gene is TRBV10-3, the J gene TRBJ2-7, with D tentatively TRBD1 (5 bases). Germline lookup yields CDR1 ENHRY and CDR2 SYGVKD. Trimming cost V 0 bases and J 0 bases, with 9 bases left between them. This CDR3 is built from 15 residues. CDR3 nucleotides: TGTGCCATCAGTGAGTCGTCAGGGTTCTCCTACGAGCAGTACTTC. Translating gives CAISESSGFSYEQYF.

The chain uses TRBV5-6 and TRBJ2-7; D perhaps matches TRBD2 (5 bases). Germline-derived CDR1 and CDR2 are SGHDT and YYEEEE. The CDR3 length is 14 residues. V was cut by 2 bases and J by 2 bases, with 11 bases left in between. CDR3 amino acids: CASSFLASAYEQYF. CDR3 nucleotide sequence: TGTGCCAGCAGCTTCCTAGCCTCGGCCTACGAGCAGTACTTC.

This sequence joins TRBV29-1 and TRBJ2-1, with 9 positions matching TRBD2. The ends lost 6 bases at V and 2 bases at J; junction bases unmatched: 8. This CDR3 has 15 residues. The germline gives CDR1 SQVTM, CDR2 ANQGSEA. CDR3 DNA sequence: TGCAGCGTCCTAAGCGGGAGGAAAACCTACAATGAGCAGTTCTTC. Amino acids: CSVLSGRKTYNEQFF.

The J gene is TRBJ2-4, the V gene TRBV19, with a weak D call TRBD2 (6 bases). Germline CDR1 and CDR2: LNHDA and SQIVND (reference sequence). The ends were cut back, 11 bases at V and 7 bases at J, with 15 bases in the middle. The CDR3 sequence is 12 residues long. The CDR3 DNA reads TGTGCCTGGAGGGGACTCTGGAACATTCAGTACTTC. Translated: CAWRGLWNIQYF. Filled out from reference TRBV19 and TRBJ2-4, the complete variable domain reads DGGITQSPKYLFRKEGQNVTLSCEQNLNHDAMYWYRQDPGQGLRLIYYSQIVNDFQKGDIAEGYSVSREKKESFPLTVTSAQKNPTAFYLCAWRGLWNIQYFGAGTRLSVL.

The chain employs TRBV2 and TRBJ2-7; 10 bases fit TRBD2. Per germline, CDR1 SNHLY and CDR2 FYNNEI. V lost 7 bases, J lost 9 bases, and 12 bases stayed unmatched. This CDR3 is 14 amino acids long. The CDR3 region is CASKNWASGSGQYF. CDR3 DNA sequence: TGTGCCAGCAAAAACTGGGCTAGCGGGAGCGGGCAGTACTTC. The full variable domain, rest sourced from reference TRBV2 and TRBJ2-7, is EPEVTQTPSHQVTQMGQEVILRCVPISNHLYFYWYRQILGQKVEFLVSFYNNEISEKSEIFDDQFSVERPDGSNFTLKIRSTKLEDSAMYFCASKNWASGSGQYFGPGTRLTVT.

This chain uses TRBV27 with TRBJ1-1; 8 bases are shared with TRBD1. Losses at the gene ends were 4 bases for V and 4 bases for J; bases not matched to a gene: 8. The CDR3 has 15 amino acids. Germline CDR1 is MNHEY and CDR2 is SMNVEV (reference sequence). The CDR3 loop is CASSYLRGLSTEAFF. CDR3 DNA: TGTGCCAGCAGTTACCTCAGGGGGCTCAGCACTGAAGCTTTCTTT.

The sample holds one count of this clone. The chain carries TRBV29-1 and TRBJ1-5; D may be TRBD1 (6 bases). The V end was cut by 3 bases, the J end by 7 bases, with 13 bases between. The CDR3 is 13 amino acids. Germline CDR1 and CDR2: SQVTM and ANQGSEA. CDR3 loop: CSVEWGAGQPQHF. The CDR3 DNA follows: TGCAGCGTTGAGTGGGGGGCAGGGCAGCCCCAGCATTTT.

This clone showed up just once. The rearrangement uses TRBV29-1 and TRBJ2-1, with no clear D. V lost 3 bases, J lost 7 bases, and 13 bases lay in between. There are 13 residues in the CDR3. Looked up from germline, CDR1 is SQVTM and CDR2 is ANQGSEA. The CDR3 DNA is TGCAGCGTTGACAGGATTACCGGTAATGAGCAGTTCTTC. Translation gives CSVDRITGNEQFF.

The chain couples TRBV4-2 to TRBJ1-1, with D perhaps matching TRBD1 (5 bases). Germline-derived CDR1 and CDR2 are LGHNA and YNFKEQ. The CDR3 covers 14 residues. V shed 1 base and J shed 8 bases, with 14 bases lying between them. This CDR3 reads CASSQGVGPEEAFF. In nucleotides, the CDR3 is TGTGCCAGCAGCCAAGGGGTGGGGCCCGAGGAAGCTTTCTTT.

In DNA form, the CDR3 reads TGTGCCAGCAGCCCCTATTGGGGGAATAACTATGGCTACACCTTC. Residues: CASSPYWGNNYGYTF. V usage is TRBV7-2 and J usage is TRBJ1-2; TRBD1 might be the D (5 bases). The ends were cut back, 5 bases at V and 1 base at J, with 14 bases in the middle. Germline assignment: CDR1 SGHTA and CDR2 FQGNSA. The CDR3 length is 15 residues. Using reference TRBV7-2 and TRBJ1-2 for the parts outside the CDR3, the full variable domain is GAGVSQSPSNKVTEKGKDVELRCDPISGHTALYWYRQSLGQGLEFLIYFQGNSAPDKSGLPSDRFSAERTGGSVSTLTIQRTQQEDSAVYLCASSPYWGNNYGYTFGSGTRLTVV.

The chain uses TRBV4-1 and TRBJ2-3; maybe TRBD2 (7 bases). Germline-derived CDR1 and CDR2 are MGHRA and YSYEKL. The CDR3 runs 17 residues. The V and J ends lost 0 bases and 3 bases respectively, with 16 bases between them. The CDR3: CASSQDYVGGPTDTQYF. CDR3 nucleotide sequence: TGCGCCAGCAGCCAAGATTATGTGGGGGGGCCTACAGATACGCAGTATTTT.

This clone occurred once. The CDR3 DNA reads as TGTGCCAGCTCACTTGGACAGGAGGAGACCCAGTACTTC. It encodes CASSLGQEETQYF. This chain links TRBV18 with TRBJ2-5; 7 nucleotides match TRBD1. Germline lookup yields CDR1 KGHSH and CDR2 LQKENI. V was pared by 4 bases and J by 5 bases, with 4 bases of the junction left unmatched. The CDR3 spans 13 residues.

This chain joins TRBV23-1 and TRBJ1-2; 8 bases agree with TRBD1. TRBV23-1 is treated as an ORF (open reading frame) with a function not yet certain. The CDR3 covers 17 residues. J lost 2 bases, V lost 0 bases, and 8 bases had no gene match. The CDR3 spells CASSQSQWQGANYGYTF. The CDR3 coding sequence is TGCGCCAGCAGTCAATCTCAGTGGCAGGGGGCCAACTATGGCTACACCTTC.

V is TRBV5-1 and J is TRBJ1-5; D gene unclear. The germline CDR1 and CDR2 sequences are SGHRS and YFSETQ. V was shortened by 1 base and J by 4 bases, with 6 bases between the two germline ends. The CDR3 length is 13 residues. DNA of the CDR3: TGCGCCAGCAGCTTGACGGTAAATCAGCCCCAGCATTTT. Encoded protein: CASSLTVNQPQHF. The variable domain in full, with the rest retrieved from reference TRBV5-1 and TRBJ1-5, is KAGVTQTPRYLIKTRGQQVTLSCSPISGHRSVSWYQQTPGQGLQFLFEYFSETQRNKGNFPGRFSGRQFSNSRSEMNVSTLELGDSALYLCASSLTVNQPQHFGDGTRLSIL.

A word on this clone: At one of its ends the junction is not consistent with the germline gene, which may arise from a read error. This chain uses TRBV29-1 with TRBJ2-5; 7 bases fit TRBD1. CDR3 size: 14 residues. Germline lookup yields CDR1 SQVTM and CDR2 ANQGSEA. The CDR3 DNA is TGCAGCGTTCAAGATTTGGCAGGGGGAGAGACCCAGTACTTC. Protein product: CSVQDLAGGETQYF.

This clone was seen a single time. The CDR3 nucleotides are TGTGCCAGCAGCTGGGACAGGACAATCTACGAGCAGTACTTC. Protein product: CASSWDRTIYEQYF. V usage is TRBV7-2 and J usage is TRBJ2-7; 8 nucleotides align to TRBD1. Germline assignment: CDR1 SGHTA and CDR2 FQGNSA. V shed 4 bases, J shed 3 bases, and the junction held 5 bases outside the gene matches. The length of the CDR3 is 14 residues.

V and J are TRBV5-1 and TRBJ1-2, with D unclear. The CDR3 covers 13 residues. In germline, CDR1 is SGHRS, CDR2 YFSETQ. V lost 0 bases and J 4 bases, leaving 7 bases between the germline ends. The CDR3 DNA reads as TGCGCCAGCAGCTTGGTAGGGAGCTATGGCTACACCTTC. It encodes CASSLVGSYGYTF.

The J gene is TRBJ2-6, the V gene TRBV30; D is ambiguous. Looked up from germline, CDR1 is GTSNPN and CDR2 is SVGIG (reference sequence). This CDR3 has 13 residues. V dropped 7 bases and J dropped 4 bases, with 11 bases sitting between them. The DNA of the CDR3 is TGTGCCTATTACGGCTCCGGGGCCAACGTCCTGACTTTC. Residues: CAYYGSGANVLTF.

The J gene is TRBJ1-1, the V gene TRBV10-3, with a weak D call TRBD1 (6 bases). Trimming took off 4 bases at V and 4 bases at J, with 16 bases between the two ends. CDR1 and CDR2 from the germline V gene are ENHRY and SYGVKD. The CDR3 runs to 15 residues. The CDR3 DNA sequence: TGTGCCATCAGTGCTTCAATAACACAGGGCACTGAAGCTTTCTTT. It specifies CAISASITQGTEAFF.

As DNA, the CDR3 is TGTGCCAGTAGTCAAAGGGGGGGGAACACTGAAGCTTTCTTT. This gives the protein CASSQRGGNTEAFF. J is TRBJ1-1 and V is TRBV19, with a tentative D call TRBD1 (6 bases). Per germline, CDR1 LNHDA and CDR2 SQIVND (reference sequence). This CDR3 spans 14 amino acids. V gave up 5 bases and J gave up 1 base, with 11 bases separating them.

The chain combines TRBV4-3 with TRBJ2-5, with 8 bases matching TRBD1. With the DNA end fitting TRBJ2-7 better, the J assignment may be wrong. Germline V gives CDR1 LGHNA, CDR2 YSLEER. This CDR3 has 15 amino acids. The CDR3 reads CASSQDTGGTYEQYF. In DNA form, the CDR3 reads TGCGCCAGCAGCCAAGATACAGGGGGGACCTACGAGCAGTACTTC.